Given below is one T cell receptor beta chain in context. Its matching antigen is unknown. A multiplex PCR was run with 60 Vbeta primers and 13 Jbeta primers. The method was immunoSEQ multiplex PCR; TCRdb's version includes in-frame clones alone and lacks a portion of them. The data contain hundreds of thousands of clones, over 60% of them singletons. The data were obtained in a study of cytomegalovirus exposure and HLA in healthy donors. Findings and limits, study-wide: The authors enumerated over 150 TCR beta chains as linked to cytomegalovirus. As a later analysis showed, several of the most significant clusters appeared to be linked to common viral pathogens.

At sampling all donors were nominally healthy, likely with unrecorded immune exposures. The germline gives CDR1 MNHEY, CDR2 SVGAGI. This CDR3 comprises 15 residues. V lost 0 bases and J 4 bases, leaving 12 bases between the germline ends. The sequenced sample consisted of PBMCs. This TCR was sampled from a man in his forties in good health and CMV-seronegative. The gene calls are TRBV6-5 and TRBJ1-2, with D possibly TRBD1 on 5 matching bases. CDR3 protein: CASSYSSGGGYGYTF. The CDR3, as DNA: TGTGCCAGCAGTTACTCGAGCGGGGGGGGCTATGGCTACACCTTC.